These 18 T cell receptor beta chains were sequenced from one sample in a study of blood T cell repertoires in COVID-19. Libraries were prepared by immunoSEQ multiplex PCR; TCRdb keeps only in-frame clonotypes and omits some of them. The repertoire holds tens of thousands of clones, about three quarters seen once, with roughly a fifth in the top ten. The sequencing input was peripheral blood. Every receptor here comes from a human donor with active or convalescent COVID-19. The donor label of this sample is uncertain.

The chain links TRBV5-1 to TRBJ1-4; no reliable D call. CDR1 is SGHRS and CDR2 is YFSETQ in the germline V gene. The CDR3 loop spans 14 amino acids. V gave up 3 bases and J gave up 5 bases, with 11 bases separating them. The CDR3 reads CASSSRTGNEKLFF. CDR3 nucleotide sequence: TGCGCCAGCAGCTCTCGGACGGGAAATGAAAAACTGTTTTTT.

This clone was observed a handful of times. Here the CDR3 reads CASGDTQYF. Written as DNA, the CDR3 is TGTGCCTCCGGGGATACGCAGTATTTT. V usage is TRBV30 and J usage is TRBJ2-3; D is ambiguous. There are 9 residues in the CDR3. V gave up 7 bases and J gave up 6 bases, with 5 bases separating them. The germline V gene has CDR1 GTSNPN and CDR2 SVGIG (reference sequence).

The table lists this clone with a count of one. The chain has TRBV3-1 (or the pseudogene TRBV3-2) and TRBJ2-2; TRBD2 aligns across 15 bases. The J segment lost 5 bases and the V segment lost 4 bases, leaving 8 bases of the junction unmatched. The CDR3 covers 18 residues. Germline CDR1 and CDR2: LGHDT and YNNKEL (reference sequence). CDR3 sequence reads: CASSPGGLAGGGTGELFF. The CDR3 DNA reads as TGTGCCAGCAGCCCGGGGGGACTAGCGGGAGGCGGGACCGGGGAGCTGTTTTTT.

This chain connects TRBV12-3 or TRBV12-4 to TRBJ1-1, with D perhaps TRBD1 (6 bases). V lost 1 base and J 8 bases, leaving 11 bases between the germline ends. The CDR3 is 13 amino acids. The DNA of the CDR3 is TGTGCCAGCAGTTTAGGGCCGGACAGAGAAGCTTTCTTT. Translating it yields CASSLGPDREAFF.

J is TRBJ2-7 and V is TRBV7-8, with 14 nucleotides matching TRBD2. The V segment lost 5 bases and the J segment 5 bases; nucleotides outside the gene matches: 5. The CDR3 spans 15 residues. The V gene's germline CDR1 is SGHVS and CDR2 FQNEAQ. The CDR3 loop is CASSPGLAGVNEQYF. Written as DNA, the CDR3 is TGTGCCAGCAGCCCGGGACTAGCGGGAGTAAACGAGCAGTACTTC.

The chain employs TRBV6-5 and TRBJ1-2; 10 nucleotides match TRBD1. The germline V gene has CDR1 MNHEY and CDR2 SVGAGI. J gave up 8 bases and V 4 bases, and 13 bases lay outside the gene matches. The CDR3 is 16 amino acids. CDR3 region: CASSFTPGTGAQGYTF. CDR3 sequence (DNA): TGTGCCAGCAGTTTTACCCCCGGGACAGGGGCGCAGGGCTACACCTTC.

This clone showed up just once. The V and J genes are TRBV6-5 and TRBJ2-7; tentative D call: TRBD2 (5 bases). This CDR3 comprises 14 residues. The V end lost 7 bases, the J end lost 2 bases, and 15 bases lay between the germline ends. Germline V CDR1 and CDR2: MNHEY, SVGAGI. CDR3: CASTLFGDPYEQYF. In DNA form, the CDR3 reads TGTGCCAGCACCCTATTCGGGGATCCCTACGAGCAGTACTTC.

This clone was observed a handful of times. The rearrangement joins TRBV6-1 to TRBJ1-5; D gene ambiguous. This CDR3 has 16 amino acids. Trimming left V 1 base short and J 1 base short, with 11 bases between. From germline, CDR1 is MNHNS and CDR2 SASEGT. The CDR3 DNA follows: TGTGCCAGCAGTGAAGTAGGAGCGAAAAGCAATCAGCCCCAGCATTTT. Translated, it gives CASSEVGAKSNQPQHF.

CDR3 protein: CASSVEGRDYGYTF. CDR3 nucleotide sequence: TGTGCCAGCAGCGTAGAGGGGCGAGACTATGGCTACACCTTC. This chain joins TRBV9 and TRBJ1-2; D is possibly TRBD1 (5 bases). The CDR3 contains 14 residues. The germline V gene encodes CDR1 SGDLS and CDR2 YYNGEE. V lost 0 bases, J lost 3 bases, and 9 bases lay in between.

This chain joins TRBV4-2 and TRBJ2-1, with a weak D call TRBD2 (5 bases). V was pared by 3 bases and J by 0 bases, with 15 bases between. The germline V gene has CDR1 LGHNA and CDR2 YNFKEQ. The CDR3 totals 17 residues. The CDR3 sequence is CASSQKGSESSYNEQFF. CDR3 nucleotides: TGTGCCAGCAGCCAGAAGGGTAGCGAAAGCTCCTACAATGAGCAGTTCTTC.

This clone was found once. V and J are TRBV9 and TRBJ2-3; 8 bases are a match to TRBD2. This CDR3 contains 15 residues. Germline CDR1 SGDLS, CDR2 YYNGEE. The V gene end was trimmed by 4 bases and the J gene end by 1 base; junction bases not matched to a gene: 5. CDR3 sequence reads: CASSKVAGRTDTQYF. In nucleotides, the CDR3 is TGTGCCAGCAGCAAGGTAGCGGGGCGCACAGATACGCAGTATTTT.

This chain's CDR3 is CASSLQVWADFNEKLFF. CDR3 DNA: TGTGCCAGCAGCTTACAAGTTTGGGCGGACTTTAATGAAAAACTGTTTTTT. This chain connects TRBV7-2 to TRBJ1-4; D call uncertain. CDR1 and CDR2 from the germline V gene are SGHTA and FQGNSA. V dropped 2 bases and J dropped 4 bases, with 17 bases sitting between them. The CDR3 length is 17 residues.

This clone was seen once. The genes are TRBV7-6 and TRBJ2-1; TRBD2 is a possible D gene (7 bases). Trimming cost V 3 bases and J 0 bases, with 12 bases left between them. Germline assignment: CDR1 SGHVS and CDR2 FNYEAQ. The CDR3 is made up of 16 amino acids. CDR3: CASSLGGPYSYNEQFF. In nucleotides, the CDR3 is TGTGCCAGCAGCTTGGGGGGGCCCTACTCCTACAATGAGCAGTTCTTC.

V and J are TRBV24-1 and TRBJ2-2; 10 nucleotides agree with TRBD2. The CDR3 contains 19 residues. The V and J ends lost 3 bases and 1 base, in that order; junction bases with no gene match: 10. Germline lookup yields CDR1 KGHDR and CDR2 SFDVKD. CDR3 coding DNA: TGTGCCACCAGTGATCGTCGGACTAGCGGTATCCTGAACACCGGGGAGCTGTTTTTT. Translation: CATSDRRTSGILNTGELFF.

This chain links TRBV27 with TRBJ2-1; 14 bases fit TRBD2. The V gene end was trimmed by 0 bases and the J gene end by 4 bases; junction bases not matched to a gene: 2. CDR1 is MNHEY and CDR2 is SMNVEV in the germline V gene (reference sequence). The CDR3 is 17 amino acids. The CDR3 region is CASSLSGLAGGYNEQFF. The CDR3 DNA reads as TGTGCCAGCAGTTTATCAGGACTAGCGGGAGGTTACAATGAGCAGTTCTTC.

The chain uses TRBV4-1 and TRBJ1-2; a possible D gene is TRBD1 (6 bases). Germline V gene data show CDR1 as MGHRA and CDR2 as YSYEKL. The CDR3 length is 14 residues. Trimming left V 2 bases short and J 7 bases short, with 14 bases between. The CDR3 sequence: CASSQQPGESGYTF. CDR3 bases: TGCGCCAGCAGCCAACAACCAGGGGAGAGTGGCTACACCTTC.

V is TRBV11-2 and J is TRBJ2-3; 7 positions match TRBD2. Germline V gives CDR1 SGHAT, CDR2 FQNNGV. CDR3 length equals 15 residues. V lost 3 bases and J lost 5; bases outside the gene matches: 8. CDR3 in amino acids: CASSFGTTLRDTQYF. CDR3 nucleotide sequence: TGTGCCAGCAGCTTCGGGACTACCCTTAGAGATACGCAGTATTTT. Combining the CDR3 with reference TRBV11-2 and TRBJ2-3 gives the whole variable domain EAGVAQSPRYKIIEKRQSVAFWCNPISGHATLYWYQQILGQGPKLLIQFQNNGVVDDSQLPKDRFSAERLKGVDSTLKIQPAKLEDSAVYLCASSFGTTLRDTQYFGPGTRLTVL.

This clone came up once. V usage is TRBV20-1 and J usage is TRBJ2-5; a weak D match, TRBD1 (6 bases). The V end was cut by 3 bases, the J end by 2 bases, with 10 bases between. CDR1 is DFQATT, CDR2 SNEGSKA, per germline (reference sequence). The CDR3 length is 13 residues. The CDR3 sequence is CSASRTAQETQYF. CDR3 in DNA: TGCAGTGCTAGTAGGACAGCTCAAGAGACCCAGTACTTC.